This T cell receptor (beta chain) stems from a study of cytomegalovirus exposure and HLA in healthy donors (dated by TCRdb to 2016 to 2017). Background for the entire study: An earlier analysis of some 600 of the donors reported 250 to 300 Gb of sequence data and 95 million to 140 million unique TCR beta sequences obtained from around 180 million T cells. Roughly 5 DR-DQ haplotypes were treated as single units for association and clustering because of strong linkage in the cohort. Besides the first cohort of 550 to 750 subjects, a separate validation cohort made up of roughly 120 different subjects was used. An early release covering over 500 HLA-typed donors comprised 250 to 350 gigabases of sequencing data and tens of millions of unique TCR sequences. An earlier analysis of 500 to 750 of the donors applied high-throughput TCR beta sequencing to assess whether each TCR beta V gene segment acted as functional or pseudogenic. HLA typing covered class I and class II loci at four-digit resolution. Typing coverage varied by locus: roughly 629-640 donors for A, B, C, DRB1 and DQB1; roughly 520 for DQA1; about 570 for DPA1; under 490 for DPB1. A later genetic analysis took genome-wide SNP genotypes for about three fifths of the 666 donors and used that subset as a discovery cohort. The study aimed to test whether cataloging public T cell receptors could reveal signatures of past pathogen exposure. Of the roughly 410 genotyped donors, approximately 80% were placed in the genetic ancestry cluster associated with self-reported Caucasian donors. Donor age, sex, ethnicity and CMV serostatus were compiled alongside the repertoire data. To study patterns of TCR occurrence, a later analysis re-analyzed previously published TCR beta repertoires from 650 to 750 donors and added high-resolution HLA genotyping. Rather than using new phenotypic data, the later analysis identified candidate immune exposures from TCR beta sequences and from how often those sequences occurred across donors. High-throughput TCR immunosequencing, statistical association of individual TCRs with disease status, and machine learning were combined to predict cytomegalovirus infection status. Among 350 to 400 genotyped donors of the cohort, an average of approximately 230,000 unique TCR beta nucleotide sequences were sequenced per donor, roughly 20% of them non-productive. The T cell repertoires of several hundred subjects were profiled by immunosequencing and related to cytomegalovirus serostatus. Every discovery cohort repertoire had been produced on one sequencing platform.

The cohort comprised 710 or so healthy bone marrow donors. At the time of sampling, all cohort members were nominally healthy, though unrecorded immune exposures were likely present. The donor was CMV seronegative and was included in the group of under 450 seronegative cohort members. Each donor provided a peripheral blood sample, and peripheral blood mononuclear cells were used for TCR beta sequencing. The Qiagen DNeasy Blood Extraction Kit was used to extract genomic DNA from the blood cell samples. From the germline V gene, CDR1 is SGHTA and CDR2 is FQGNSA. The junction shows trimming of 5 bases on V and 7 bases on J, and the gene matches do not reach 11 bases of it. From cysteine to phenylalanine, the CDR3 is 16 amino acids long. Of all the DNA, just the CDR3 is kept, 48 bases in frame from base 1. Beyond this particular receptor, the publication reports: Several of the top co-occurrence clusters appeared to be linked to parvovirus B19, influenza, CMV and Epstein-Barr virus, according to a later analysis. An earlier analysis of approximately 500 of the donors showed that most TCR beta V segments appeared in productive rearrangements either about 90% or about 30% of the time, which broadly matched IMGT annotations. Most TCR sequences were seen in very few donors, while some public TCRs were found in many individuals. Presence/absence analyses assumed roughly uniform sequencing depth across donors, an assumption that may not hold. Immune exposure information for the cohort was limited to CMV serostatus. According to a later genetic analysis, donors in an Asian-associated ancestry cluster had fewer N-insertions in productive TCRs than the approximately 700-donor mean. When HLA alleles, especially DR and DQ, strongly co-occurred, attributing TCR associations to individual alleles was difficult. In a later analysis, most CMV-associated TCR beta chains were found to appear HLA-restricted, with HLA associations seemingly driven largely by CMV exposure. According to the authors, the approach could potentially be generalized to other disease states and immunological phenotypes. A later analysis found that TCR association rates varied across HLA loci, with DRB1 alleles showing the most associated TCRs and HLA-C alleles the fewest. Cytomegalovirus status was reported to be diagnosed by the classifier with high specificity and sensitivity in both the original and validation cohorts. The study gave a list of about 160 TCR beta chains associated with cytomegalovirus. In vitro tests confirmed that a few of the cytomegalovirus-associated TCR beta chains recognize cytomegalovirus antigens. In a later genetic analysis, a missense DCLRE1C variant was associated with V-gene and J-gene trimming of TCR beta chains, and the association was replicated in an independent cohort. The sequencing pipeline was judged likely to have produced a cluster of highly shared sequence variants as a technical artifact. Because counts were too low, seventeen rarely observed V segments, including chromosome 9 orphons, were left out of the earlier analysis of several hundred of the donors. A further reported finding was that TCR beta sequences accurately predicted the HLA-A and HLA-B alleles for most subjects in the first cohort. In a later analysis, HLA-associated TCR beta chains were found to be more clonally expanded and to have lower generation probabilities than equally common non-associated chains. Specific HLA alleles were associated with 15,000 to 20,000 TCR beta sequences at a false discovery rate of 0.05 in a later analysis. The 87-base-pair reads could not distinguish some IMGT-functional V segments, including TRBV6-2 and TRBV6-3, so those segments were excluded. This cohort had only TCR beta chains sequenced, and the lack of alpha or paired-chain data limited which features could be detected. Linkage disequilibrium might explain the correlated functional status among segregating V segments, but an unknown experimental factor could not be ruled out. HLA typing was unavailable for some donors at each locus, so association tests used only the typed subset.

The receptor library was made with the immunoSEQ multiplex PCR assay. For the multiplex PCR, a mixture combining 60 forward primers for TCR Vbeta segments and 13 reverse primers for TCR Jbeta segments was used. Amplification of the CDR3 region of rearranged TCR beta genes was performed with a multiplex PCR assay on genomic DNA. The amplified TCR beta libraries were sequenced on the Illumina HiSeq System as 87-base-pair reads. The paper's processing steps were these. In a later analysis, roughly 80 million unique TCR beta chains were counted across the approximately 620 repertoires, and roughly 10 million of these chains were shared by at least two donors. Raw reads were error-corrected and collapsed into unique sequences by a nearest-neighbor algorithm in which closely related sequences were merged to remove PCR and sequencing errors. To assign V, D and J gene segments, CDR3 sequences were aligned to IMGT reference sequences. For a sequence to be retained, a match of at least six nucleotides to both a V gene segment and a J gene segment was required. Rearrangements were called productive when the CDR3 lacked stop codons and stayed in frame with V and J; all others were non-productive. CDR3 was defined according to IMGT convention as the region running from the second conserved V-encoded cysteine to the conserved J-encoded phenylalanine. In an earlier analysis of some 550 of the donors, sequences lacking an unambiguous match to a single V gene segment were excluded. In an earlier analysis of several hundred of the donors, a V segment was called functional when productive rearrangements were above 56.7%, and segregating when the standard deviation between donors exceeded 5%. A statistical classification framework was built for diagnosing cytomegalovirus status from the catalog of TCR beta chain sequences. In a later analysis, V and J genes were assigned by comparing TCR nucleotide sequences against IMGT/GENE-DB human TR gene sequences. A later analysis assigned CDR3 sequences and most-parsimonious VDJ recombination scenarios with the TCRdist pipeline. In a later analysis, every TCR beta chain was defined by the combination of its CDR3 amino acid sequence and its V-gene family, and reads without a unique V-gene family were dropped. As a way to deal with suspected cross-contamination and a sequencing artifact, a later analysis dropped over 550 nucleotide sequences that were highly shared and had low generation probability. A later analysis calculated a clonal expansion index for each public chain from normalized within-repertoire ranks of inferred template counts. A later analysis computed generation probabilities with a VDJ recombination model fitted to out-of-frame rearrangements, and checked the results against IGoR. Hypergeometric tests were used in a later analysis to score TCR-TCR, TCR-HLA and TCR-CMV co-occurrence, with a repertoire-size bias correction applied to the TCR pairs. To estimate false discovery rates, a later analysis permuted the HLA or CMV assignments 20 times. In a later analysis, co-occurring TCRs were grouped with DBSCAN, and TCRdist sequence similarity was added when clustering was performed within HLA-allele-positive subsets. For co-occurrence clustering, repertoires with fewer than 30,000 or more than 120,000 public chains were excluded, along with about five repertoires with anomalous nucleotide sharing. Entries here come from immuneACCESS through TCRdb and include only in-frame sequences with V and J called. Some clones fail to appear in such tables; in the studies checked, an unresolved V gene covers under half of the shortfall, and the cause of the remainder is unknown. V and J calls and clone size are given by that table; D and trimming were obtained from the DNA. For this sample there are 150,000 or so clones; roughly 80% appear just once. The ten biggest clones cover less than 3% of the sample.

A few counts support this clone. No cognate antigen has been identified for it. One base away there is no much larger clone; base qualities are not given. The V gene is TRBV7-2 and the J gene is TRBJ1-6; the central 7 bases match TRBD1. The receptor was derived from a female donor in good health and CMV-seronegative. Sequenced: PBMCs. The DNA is TGTGCCAGCAGCAACGAACAGGGGTTGAAAAATTCACCCCTCCACTTT. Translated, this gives CASSNEQGLKNSPLHF. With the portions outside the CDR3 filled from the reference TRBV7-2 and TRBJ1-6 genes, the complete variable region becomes GAGVSQSPSNKVTEKGKDVELRCDPISGHTALYWYRQSLGQGLEFLIYFQGNSAPDKSGLPSDRFSAERTGGSVSTLTIQRTQQEDSAVYLCASSNEQGLKNSPLHFGNGTRLTVT.